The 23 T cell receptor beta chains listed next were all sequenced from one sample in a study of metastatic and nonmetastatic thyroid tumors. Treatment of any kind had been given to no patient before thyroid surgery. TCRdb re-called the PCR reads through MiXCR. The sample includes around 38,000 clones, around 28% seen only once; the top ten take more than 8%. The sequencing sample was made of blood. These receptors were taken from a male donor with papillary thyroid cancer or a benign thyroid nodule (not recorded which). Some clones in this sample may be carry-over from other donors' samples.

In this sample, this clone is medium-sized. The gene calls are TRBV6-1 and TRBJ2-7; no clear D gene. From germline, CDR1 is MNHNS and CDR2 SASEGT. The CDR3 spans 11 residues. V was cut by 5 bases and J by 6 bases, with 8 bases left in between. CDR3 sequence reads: CASSKNIEQYF. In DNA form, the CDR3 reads TGTGCCAGCAGTAAAAACATCGAGCAGTACTTC.

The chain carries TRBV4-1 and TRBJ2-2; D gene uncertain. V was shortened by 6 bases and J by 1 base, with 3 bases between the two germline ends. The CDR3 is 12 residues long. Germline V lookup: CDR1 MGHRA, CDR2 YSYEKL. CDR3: CASRGNTGELFF. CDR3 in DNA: TGCGCCAGCAGGGGGAACACCGGGGAGCTGTTTTTT.

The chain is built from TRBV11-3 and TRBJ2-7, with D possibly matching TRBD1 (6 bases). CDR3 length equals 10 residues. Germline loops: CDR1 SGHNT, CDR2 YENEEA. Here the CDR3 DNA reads TGTGCCAGTGTACCGACAGGTGATTGCGTC. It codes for CASVPTGDCV.

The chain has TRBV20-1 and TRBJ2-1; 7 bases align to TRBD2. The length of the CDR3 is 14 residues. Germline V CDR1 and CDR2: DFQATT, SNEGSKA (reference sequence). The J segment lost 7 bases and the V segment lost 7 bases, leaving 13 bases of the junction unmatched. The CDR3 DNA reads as TGCAGTGAGACCCCGGGGGACTACCAAAATGAGCAGTTCTTC. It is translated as CSETPGDYQNEQFF.

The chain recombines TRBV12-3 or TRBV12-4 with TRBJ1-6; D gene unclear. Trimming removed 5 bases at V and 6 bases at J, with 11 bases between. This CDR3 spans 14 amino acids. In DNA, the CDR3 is TGTGCCAGCAGTATAACAGCGATTAATTCACCCCTCCACTTT. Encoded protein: CASSITAINSPLHF.

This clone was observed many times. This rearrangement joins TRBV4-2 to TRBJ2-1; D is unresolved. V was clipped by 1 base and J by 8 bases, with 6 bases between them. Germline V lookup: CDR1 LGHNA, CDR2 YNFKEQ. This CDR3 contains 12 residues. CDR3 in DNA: TGTGCCAGCAGCCAAGCTCGGGATGAGCAGTTCTTC. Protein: CASSQARDEQFF.

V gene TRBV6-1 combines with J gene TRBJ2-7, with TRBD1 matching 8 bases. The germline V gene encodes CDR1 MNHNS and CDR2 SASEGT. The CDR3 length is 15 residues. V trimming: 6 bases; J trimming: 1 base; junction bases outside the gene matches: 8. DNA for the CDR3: TGTGCCAGCAGCGAGGACAGGGTAAATTCCTACGAGCAGTACTTC. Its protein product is CASSEDRVNSYEQYF.

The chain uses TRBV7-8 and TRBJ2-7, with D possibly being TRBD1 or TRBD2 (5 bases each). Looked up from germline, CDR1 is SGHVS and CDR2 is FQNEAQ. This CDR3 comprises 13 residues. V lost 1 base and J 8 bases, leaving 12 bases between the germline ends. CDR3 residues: CASSLGSRDQQYF. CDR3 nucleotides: TGTGCCAGCAGCTTAGGGTCCAGGGACCAGCAGTACTTC.

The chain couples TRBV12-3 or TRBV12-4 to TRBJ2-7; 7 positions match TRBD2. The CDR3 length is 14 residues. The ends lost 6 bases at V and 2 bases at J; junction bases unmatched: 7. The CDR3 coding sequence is TGTGCCAGCAGCAGAAGGACTAGAACCTACGAGCAGTACTTC. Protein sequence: CASSRRTRTYEQYF.

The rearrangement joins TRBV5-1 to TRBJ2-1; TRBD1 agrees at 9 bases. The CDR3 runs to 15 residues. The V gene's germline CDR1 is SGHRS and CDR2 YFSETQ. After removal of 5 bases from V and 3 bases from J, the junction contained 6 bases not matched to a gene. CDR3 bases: TGCGCCAGCAGAGAGACAGGGGGGGTCTACAATGAGCAGTTCTTC. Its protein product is CASRETGGVYNEQFF.

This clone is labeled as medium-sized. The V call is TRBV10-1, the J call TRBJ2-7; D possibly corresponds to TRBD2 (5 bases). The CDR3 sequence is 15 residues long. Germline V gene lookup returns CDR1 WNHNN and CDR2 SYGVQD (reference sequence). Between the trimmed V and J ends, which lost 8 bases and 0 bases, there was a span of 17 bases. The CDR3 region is CASARGSGSSYEQYF. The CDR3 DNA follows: TGCGCCAGCGCCCGAGGGTCAGGCAGCTCCTACGAGCAGTACTTC.

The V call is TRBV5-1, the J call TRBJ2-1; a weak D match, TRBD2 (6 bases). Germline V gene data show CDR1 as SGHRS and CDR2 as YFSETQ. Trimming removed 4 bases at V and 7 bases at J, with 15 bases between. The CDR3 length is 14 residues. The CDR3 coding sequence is TGCGCCAGCAGCCCGGGGGACTGGGAGAATGAGCAGTTCTTC. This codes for CASSPGDWENEQFF.

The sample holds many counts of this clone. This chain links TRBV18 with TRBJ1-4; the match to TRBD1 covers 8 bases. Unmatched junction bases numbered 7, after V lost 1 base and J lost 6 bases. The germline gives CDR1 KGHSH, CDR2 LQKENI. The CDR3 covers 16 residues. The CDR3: CASSPRNLQGDEKLFF. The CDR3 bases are TGTGCCAGCTCACCACGAAATCTACAGGGGGATGAAAAACTGTTTTTT.

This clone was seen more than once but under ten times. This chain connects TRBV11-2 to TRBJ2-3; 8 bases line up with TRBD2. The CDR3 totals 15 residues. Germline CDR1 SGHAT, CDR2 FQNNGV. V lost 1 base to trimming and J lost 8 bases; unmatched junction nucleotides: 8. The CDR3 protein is CASSLVGAGEGTQYF. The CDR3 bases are TGTGCCAGCAGCTTAGTCGGAGCGGGAGAAGGTACGCAGTATTTT.

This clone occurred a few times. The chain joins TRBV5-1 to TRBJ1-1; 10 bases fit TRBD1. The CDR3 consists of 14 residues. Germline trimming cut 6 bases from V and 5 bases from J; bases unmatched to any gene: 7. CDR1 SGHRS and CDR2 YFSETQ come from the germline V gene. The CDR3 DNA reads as TGCGCCAGCACCAGGGACAGGGGAAAGACTGAAGCTTTCTTT. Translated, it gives CASTRDRGKTEAFF. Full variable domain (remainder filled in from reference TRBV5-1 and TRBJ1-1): KAGVTQTPRYLIKTRGQQVTLSCSPISGHRSVSWYQQTPGQGLQFLFEYFSETQRNKGNFPGRFSGRQFSNSRSEMNVSTLELGDSALYLCASTRDRGKTEAFFGQGTRLTVV.

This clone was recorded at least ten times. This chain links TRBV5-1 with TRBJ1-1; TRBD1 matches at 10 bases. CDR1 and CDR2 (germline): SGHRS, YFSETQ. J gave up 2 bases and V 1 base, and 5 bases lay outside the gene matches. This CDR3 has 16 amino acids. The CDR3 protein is CASSLIGQGVNTEAFF. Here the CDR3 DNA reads TGCGCCAGCAGCTTGATCGGACAGGGGGTTAACACTGAAGCTTTCTTT.

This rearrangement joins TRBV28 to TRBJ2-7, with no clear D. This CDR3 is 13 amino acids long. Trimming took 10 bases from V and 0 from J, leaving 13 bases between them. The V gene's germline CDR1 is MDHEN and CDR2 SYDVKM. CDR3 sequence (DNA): TGTGCCACCCACCCGCCGGTCTCCTACGAGCAGTACTTC. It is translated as CATHPPVSYEQYF.

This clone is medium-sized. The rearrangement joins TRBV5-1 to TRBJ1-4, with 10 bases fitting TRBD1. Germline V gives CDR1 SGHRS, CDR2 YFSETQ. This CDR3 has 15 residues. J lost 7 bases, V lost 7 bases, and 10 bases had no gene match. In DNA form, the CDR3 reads TGCGCCAGCGGACCAGGGACAGGGGAGGTTGAAAAACTGTTTTTT. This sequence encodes CASGPGTGEVEKLFF.

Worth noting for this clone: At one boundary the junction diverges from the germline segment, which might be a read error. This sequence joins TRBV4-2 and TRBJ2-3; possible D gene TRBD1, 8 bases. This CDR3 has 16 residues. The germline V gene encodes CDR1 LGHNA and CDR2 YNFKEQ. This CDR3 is CDSSQGVQGEGDTQYF. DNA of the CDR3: TGTGACAGCAGCCAAGGGGTACAGGGGGAGGGAGATACGCAGTATTTT.

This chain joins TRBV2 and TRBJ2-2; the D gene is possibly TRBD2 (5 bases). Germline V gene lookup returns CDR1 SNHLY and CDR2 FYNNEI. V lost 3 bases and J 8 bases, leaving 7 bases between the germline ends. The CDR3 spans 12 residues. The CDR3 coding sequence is TGTGCCAGCAGTGATCTAGCTGGGGAGCTGTTTTTT. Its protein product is CASSDLAGELFF.

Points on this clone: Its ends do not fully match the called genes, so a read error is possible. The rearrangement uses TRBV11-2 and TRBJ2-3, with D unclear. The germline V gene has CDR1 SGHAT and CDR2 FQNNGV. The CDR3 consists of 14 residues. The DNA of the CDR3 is TGTGCCAGCAGCTTGGATCCGGTAACAGATTCGCATTATTTT. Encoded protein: CASSLDPVTDSHYF.

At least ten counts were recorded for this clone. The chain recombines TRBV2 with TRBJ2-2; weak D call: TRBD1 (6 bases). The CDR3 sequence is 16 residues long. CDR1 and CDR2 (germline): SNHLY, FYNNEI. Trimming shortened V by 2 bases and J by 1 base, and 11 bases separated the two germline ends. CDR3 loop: CASSEIGQMNTGELFF. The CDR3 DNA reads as TGTGCCAGCAGTGAAATAGGACAGATGAACACCGGGGAGCTGTTTTTT.

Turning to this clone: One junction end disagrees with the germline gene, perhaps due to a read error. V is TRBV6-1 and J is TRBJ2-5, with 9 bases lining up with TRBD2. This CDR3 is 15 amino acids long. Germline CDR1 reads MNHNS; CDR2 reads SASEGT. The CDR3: CASSEEGSGRETKYF. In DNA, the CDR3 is TGTGCCAGCAGTGAAGAAGGTAGCGGGAGAGAGACCAAGTACTTC.